The T cell receptor beta chain under discussion was sequenced for a study of Ad26.COV2.S vaccination and SARS-CoV-2 variants. The treatment here: roughly 20 received Ad26.COV2.S at low or high dose, single or two shots; a few received placebo; per-sample allocation not given. It was on day 63 after the first vaccine or placebo injection that samples were taken. The table came from immunoSEQ multiplex PCR; TCRdb's copy has only in-frame clones and leaves some out. The table has 200,000 to 300,000 clones, around 89% seen once. The sequence was collected from a person between 18 and 65 years old who received the Ad26.COV2.S COVID-19 vaccine or a placebo. The sample here was peripheral blood, taken in a trial of Ad26.COV2.S vaccine versus placebo.

The CDR3 protein is CASSALAGQPQHF. CDR3 coding DNA: TGTGCCAGCAGTGCTTTAGCGGGTCAGCCCCAGCATTTT. The rearrangement links TRBV2 to TRBJ1-5, with no clear D. The CDR3 runs to 13 residues. V dropped 4 bases and J dropped 6 bases, with 10 bases sitting between them. CDR1 is SNHLY, CDR2 FYNNEI, per germline.